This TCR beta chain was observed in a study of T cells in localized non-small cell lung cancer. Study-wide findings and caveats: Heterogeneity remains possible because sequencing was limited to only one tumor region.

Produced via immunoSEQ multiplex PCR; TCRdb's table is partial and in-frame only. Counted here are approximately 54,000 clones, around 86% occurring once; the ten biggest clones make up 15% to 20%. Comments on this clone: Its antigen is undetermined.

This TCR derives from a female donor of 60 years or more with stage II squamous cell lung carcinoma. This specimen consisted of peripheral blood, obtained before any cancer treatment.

CDR3 nucleotide sequence: TGTGCCAGCAGCTTCCAGACTGGAAACACCATATATTTT. Its translation is CASSFQTGNTIYF. The chain carries TRBV7-8 and TRBJ1-3; no definite D call. CDR1 and CDR2 from the germline V gene are SGHVS and FQNEAQ. Trimming removed 3 bases at V and 2 bases at J, with 5 bases between. The CDR3 extends over 13 amino acids.